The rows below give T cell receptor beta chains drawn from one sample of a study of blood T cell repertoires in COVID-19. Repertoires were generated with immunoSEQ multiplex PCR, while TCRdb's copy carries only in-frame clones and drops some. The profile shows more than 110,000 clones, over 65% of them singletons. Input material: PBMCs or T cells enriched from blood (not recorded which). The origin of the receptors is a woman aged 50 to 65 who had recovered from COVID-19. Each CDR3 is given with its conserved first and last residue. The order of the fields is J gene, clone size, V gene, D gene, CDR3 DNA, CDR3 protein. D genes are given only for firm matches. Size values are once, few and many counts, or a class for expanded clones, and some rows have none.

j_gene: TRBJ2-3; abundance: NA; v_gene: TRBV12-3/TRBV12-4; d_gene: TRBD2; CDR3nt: TGTGCCAGCCAGGGACTAGTCTCAGATACGCAGTATTTT; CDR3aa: CASQGLVSDTQYF
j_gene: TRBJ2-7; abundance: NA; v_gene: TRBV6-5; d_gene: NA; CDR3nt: TGTGCCAGCAGTTACGTAGCCACTAGGAGCTCCTACGAGCAGTACTTC; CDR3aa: CASSYVATRSSYEQYF
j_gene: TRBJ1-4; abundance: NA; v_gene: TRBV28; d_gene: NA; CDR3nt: TGTGCCAGCAGTTTTGGCGGGAAAGTGGAAAAACTGTTTTTT; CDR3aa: CASSFGGKVEKLFF
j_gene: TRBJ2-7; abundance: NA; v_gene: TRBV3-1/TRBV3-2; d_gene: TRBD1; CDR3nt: TGTGCCAGCAGCAGGACAGGGTTGAACTACGAGCAGTACTTC; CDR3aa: CASSRTGLNYEQYF
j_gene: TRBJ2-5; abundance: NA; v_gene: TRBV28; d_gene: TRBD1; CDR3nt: TGTGCCAGCAGTACAGGGGCGCTGGAGACCCAGTACTTC; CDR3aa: CASSTGALETQYF
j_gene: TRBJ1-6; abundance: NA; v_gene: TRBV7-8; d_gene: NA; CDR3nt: TGTGCCAGCAGTCCGGACTCCGACCCAATACCCCTCCACTTT; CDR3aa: CASSPDSDPIPLHF
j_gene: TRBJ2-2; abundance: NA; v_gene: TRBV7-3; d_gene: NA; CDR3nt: TGTGCCAGCAGCCTAGGGGGAGGGGCCGGGGAGCTGTTTTTT; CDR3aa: CASSLGGGAGELFF
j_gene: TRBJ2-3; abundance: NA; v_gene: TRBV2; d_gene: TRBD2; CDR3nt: TGTGCCAGCAGCGGGACTAGCGGGTTCCGCACAGATACGCAGTATTTT; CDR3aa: CASSGTSGFRTDTQYF
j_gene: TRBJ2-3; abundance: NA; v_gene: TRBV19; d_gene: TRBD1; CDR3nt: TGTGCCAGTAGTATAGACAGGGGGCCGGATACGCAGTATTTT; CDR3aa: CASSIDRGPDTQYF
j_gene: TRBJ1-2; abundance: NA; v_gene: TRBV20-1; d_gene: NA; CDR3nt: TGCAGTGCTGCCCCCCAGGGCTACACCTTC; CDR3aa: CSAAPQGYTF
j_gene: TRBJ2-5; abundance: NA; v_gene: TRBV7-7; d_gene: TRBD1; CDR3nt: TGTGCCAGCAGCTCCGGGACAGTAGAGACCCAGTACTTC; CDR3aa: CASSSGTVETQYF
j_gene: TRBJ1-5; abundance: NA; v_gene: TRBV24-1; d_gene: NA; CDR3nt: TGTGCCACCAGTGATAGGGGCGGTCGTCAGCCCCAGCATTTT; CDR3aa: CATSDRGGRQPQHF
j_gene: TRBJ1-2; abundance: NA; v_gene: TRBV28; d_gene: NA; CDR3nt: TGTGCCAGCAGTTTGGGGGCAGGGCCGTCCCTCTATGGCTACACCTTC; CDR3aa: CASSLGAGPSLYGYTF
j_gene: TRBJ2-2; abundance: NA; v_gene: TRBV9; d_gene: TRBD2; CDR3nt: TGTGCCAGCAGCGGATCCGGGACTAGCGGCTCATTGGTGGGCGGGGAGCTGTTTTTT; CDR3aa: CASSGSGTSGSLVGGELFF
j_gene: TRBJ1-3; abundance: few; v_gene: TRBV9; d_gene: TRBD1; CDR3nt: TGTGCCAGCAGCGTAGAAGGGACAGCCTACTCTGGAAACACCATATATTTT; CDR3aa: CASSVEGTAYSGNTIYF
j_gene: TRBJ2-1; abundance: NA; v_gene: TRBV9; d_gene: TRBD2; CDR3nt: TGTGCCAGCAGCCCCGGGGGGAATGAGCAGTTCTTC; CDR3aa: CASSPGGNEQFF